This record covers a single TCR beta chain. The CDR3 is made up of 15 amino acids. Germline CDR1 KGHSH, CDR2 LQKENI. Trimming cost V 1 base and J 2 bases; bases outside gene matches: 2. The data are from a study of blood T cell repertoires in COVID-19. Original processing notes: Nucleated cell counts were estimated from reference gene primer amplification. TCRdb's table, derived via immunoSEQ multiplex PCR, lists solely in-frame clones and lacks some. V and J calls and clone size follow that table, whereas D and trimming were derived from the DNA. The table records hundreds of thousands of clones, around 91% of them present only once.

The chain carries TRBV18 and TRBJ2-1, with 7 bases aligning to TRBD1. This TCR was recovered from a young woman who had recovered from COVID-19. Sequencing was carried out using peripheral blood. CDR3 in DNA: TGTGCCAGCTCACCACTGGGACAGACCTACAATGAGCAGTTCTTC. This codes for CASSPLGQTYNEQFF.